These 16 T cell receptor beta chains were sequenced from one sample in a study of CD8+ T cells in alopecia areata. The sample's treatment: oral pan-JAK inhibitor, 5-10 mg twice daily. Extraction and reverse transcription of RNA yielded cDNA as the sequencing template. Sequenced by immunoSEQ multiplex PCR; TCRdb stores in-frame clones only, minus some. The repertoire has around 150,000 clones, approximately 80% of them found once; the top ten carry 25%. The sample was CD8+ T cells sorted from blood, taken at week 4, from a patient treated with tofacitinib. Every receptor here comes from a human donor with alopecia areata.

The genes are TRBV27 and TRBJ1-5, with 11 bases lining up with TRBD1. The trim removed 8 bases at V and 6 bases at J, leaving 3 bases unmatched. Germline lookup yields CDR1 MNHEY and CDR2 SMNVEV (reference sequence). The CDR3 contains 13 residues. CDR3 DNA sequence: TGTGCCAGCGGACAGGGGGCAGTTCAGCCCCAGCATTTT. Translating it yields CASGQGAVQPQHF.

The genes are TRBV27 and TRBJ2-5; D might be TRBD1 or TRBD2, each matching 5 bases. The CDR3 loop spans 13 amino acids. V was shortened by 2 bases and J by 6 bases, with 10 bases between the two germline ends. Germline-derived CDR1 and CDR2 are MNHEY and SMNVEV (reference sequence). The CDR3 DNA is TGTGCCAGCAGTTTAGGCCCGGGACAGACCCAGTACTTC. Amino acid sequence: CASSLGPGQTQYF.

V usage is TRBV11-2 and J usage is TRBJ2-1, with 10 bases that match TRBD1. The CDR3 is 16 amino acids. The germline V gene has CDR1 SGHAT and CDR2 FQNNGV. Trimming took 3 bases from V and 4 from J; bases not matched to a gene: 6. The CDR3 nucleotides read TGTGCCAGCAGCTTTGGGACAGGGGTAGCTTACAATGAGCAGTTCTTC. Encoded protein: CASSFGTGVAYNEQFF.

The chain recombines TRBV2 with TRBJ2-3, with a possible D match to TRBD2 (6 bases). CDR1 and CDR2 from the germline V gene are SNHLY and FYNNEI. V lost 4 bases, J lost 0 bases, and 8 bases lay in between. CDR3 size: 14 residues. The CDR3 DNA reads TGTGCCAGCAGTGTAGCGGCTAGCACAGATACGCAGTATTTT. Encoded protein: CASSVAASTDTQYF.

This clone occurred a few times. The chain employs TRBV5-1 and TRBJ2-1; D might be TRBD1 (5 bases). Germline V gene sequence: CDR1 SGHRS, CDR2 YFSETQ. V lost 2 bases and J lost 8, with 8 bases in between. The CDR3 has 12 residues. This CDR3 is CASSFSRDEQFF. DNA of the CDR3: TGCGCCAGCAGCTTCTCCAGGGATGAGCAGTTCTTC.

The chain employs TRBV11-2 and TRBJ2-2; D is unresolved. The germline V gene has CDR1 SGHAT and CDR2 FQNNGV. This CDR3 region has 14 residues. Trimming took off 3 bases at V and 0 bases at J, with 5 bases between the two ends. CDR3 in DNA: TGTGCCAGCAGCTTGTTCGCGAACACCGGGGAGCTGTTTTTT. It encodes CASSLFANTGELFF.

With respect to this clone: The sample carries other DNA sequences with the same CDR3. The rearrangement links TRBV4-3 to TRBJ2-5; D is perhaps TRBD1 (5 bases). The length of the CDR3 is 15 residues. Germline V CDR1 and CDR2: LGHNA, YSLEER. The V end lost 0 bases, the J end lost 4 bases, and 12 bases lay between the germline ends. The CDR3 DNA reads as TGCGCCAGCAGCCAAGATCCAGGGCCCCGAGAGACCCAGTACTTC. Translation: CASSQDPGPRETQYF.

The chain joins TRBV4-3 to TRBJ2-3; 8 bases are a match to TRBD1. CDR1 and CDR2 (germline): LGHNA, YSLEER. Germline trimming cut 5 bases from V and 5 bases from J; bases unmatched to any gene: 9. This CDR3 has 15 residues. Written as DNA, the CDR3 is TGCGCCAGCAGCACCGGCAGGGGGCCAAAAGATACGCAGTATTTT. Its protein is CASSTGRGPKDTQYF.

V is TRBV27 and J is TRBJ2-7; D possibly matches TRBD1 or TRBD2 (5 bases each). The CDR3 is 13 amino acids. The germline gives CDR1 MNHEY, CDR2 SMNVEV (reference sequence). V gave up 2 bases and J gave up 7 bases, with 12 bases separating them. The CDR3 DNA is TGTGCCAGCAGTTTAACTGGGGGTTCAGAGCAGTACTTC. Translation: CASSLTGGSEQYF.

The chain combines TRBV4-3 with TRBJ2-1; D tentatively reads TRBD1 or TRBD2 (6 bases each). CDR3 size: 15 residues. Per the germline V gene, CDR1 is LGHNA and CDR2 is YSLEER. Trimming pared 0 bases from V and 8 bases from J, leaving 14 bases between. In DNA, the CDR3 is TGCGCCAGCAGCCAAGATTGGGGGGCCCAGTATGAGCAGTTCTTC. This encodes CASSQDWGAQYEQFF.

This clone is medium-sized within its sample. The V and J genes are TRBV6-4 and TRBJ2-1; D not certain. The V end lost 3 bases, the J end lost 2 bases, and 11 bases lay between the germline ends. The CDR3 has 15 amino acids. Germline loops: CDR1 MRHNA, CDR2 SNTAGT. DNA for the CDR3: TGTGCCAGCAGTGAGGTGGCGGCGACCTACAATGAGCAGTTCTTC. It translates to CASSEVAATYNEQFF.

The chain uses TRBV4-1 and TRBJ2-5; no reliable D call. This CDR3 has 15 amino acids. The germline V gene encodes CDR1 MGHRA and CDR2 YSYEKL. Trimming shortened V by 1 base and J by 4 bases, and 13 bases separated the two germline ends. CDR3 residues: CASSQGWMATETQYF. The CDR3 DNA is TGCGCCAGCAGCCAAGGTTGGATGGCCACAGAGACCCAGTACTTC.

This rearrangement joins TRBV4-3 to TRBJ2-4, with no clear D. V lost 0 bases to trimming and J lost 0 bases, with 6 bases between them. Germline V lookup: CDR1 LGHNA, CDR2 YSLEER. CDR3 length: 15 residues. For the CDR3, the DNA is TGCGCCAGCAGCCAAGATGGACGAGCCAAAAACATTCAGTACTTC. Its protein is CASSQDGRAKNIQYF.

The CDR3 loop reads CASSTGGSEQYF. CDR3 DNA: TGTGCCAGCAGTACAGGGGGCAGCGAGCAGTACTTC. The chain joins TRBV6-1 to TRBJ2-7; 9 bases line up with TRBD1. After removal of 5 bases from V and 6 bases from J, the junction contained 2 bases not matched to a gene. The CDR3 extends over 12 amino acids. In germline, CDR1 is MNHNS, CDR2 SASEGT.

DNA of the CDR3: TGCGCCAGCAGCCAAGTCCCCGGGACAGGGAATTACGAGCAGTACTTC. Amino acid sequence: CASSQVPGTGNYEQYF. This chain links TRBV4-1 with TRBJ2-7, with 9 bases lining up with TRBD1. The CDR3 length is 16 residues. Germline lookup yields CDR1 MGHRA and CDR2 YSYEKL. The trim removed 1 base at V and 4 bases at J, leaving 8 bases unmatched.

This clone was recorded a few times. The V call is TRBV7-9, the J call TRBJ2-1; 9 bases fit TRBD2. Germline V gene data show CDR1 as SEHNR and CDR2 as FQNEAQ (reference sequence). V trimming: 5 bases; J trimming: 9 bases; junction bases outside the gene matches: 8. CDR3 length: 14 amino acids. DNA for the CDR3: TGTGCCAGCAGCATCGCCGGGACTAGCAGTGAGCAGTTCTTC. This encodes CASSIAGTSSEQFF.